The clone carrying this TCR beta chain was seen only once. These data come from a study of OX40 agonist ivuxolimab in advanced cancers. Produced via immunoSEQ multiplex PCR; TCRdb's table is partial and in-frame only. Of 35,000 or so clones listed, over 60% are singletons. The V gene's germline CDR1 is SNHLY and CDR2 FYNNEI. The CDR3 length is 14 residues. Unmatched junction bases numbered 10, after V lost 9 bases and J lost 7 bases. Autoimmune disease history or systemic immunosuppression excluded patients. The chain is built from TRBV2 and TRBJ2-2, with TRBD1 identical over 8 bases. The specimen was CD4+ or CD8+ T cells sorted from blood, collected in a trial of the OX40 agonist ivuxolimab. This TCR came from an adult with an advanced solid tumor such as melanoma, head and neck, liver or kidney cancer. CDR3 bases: TGTGCCAGGGATAAACAGGGGGAGGTCGGGGAGCTGTTTTTT. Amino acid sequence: CARDKQGEVGELFF.